These 17 T cell receptor beta chains came from one sample sequenced in a study of blood T cells in healthy people across ages (dated by TCRdb to about 2015). The library was prepared using 5' RACE. Sequencing took place on an Illumina HiSeq 2500. A second PCR of roughly 6 to 12 cycles was performed with a sample-barcoded 5' primer and a J-beta primer mix. The public reads were run again by TCRdb, first through fastp at Q25 and then through MiXCR, and only productive beta chains were kept. Duplicate CDR3 protein sequences are folded into a single record with the most common DNA and genes. Counted in this sample were about 640,000 distinct CDR3 sequences; about 30% of them appeared once. Together, the top ten hold 15% to 18% of the sample. Sequences were obtained from blood. These receptors were obtained from a woman aged 80 or over in good health.

This clonotype appeared many times. CDR3 bases: TGCAGTGCCCCCCCGAGGGGGGGGAGGGGAGATACGCAGTATTTT. This sequence encodes CSAPPRGGRGDTQYF. This sequence joins TRBV20-1 and TRBJ2-3, with D maybe TRBD2 (7 bases). This CDR3 region has 15 residues. Trimming removed 6 bases at V and 5 bases at J, with 21 bases between. From germline, CDR1 is DFQATT and CDR2 SNEGSKA (reference sequence).

This clonotype was recorded many times. V usage is TRBV6-6 and J usage is TRBJ2-7; possibly TRBD1 for D (6 bases). Trimming pared 6 bases from V and 5 bases from J, leaving 14 bases between. There are 13 residues in the CDR3. Germline V gene sequence: CDR1 MNHNY, CDR2 SVGAGI (reference sequence). CDR3 coding DNA: TGTGCCAGCAGCTCCCACAGGGTCCACGAGCAGTACTTC. As protein: CASSSHRVHEQYF.

The table lists this clonotype with many counts. The chain is built from TRBV30 and TRBJ2-5; 7 bases agree with TRBD2. The CDR3 contains 12 residues. CDR1 is GTSNPN and CDR2 is SVGIG in the germline V gene (reference sequence). V gave up 5 bases and J gave up 4 bases; unmatched junction bases: 4. The CDR3 DNA reads TGTGCCTGGTTCCGCGGGGGAGAGACCCAGTACTTC. It translates to CAWFRGGETQYF.

This clonotype was found a few times. Compared with germline, one end of the junction differs, possibly owing to a read error. V gene TRBV3-1 combines with J gene TRBJ2-1; 8 bases are shared with TRBD2. Germline CDR1 reads LGHDT; CDR2 reads YNNKEL (reference sequence). The CDR3 is 17 amino acids. CDR3 loop: CAGSQRGAGAGYNEQFF. The CDR3 bases are TGTGCCGGCAGCCAACGTGGAGCGGGGGCCGGGTACAATGAGCAGTTCTTC.

This chain links TRBV2 with TRBJ1-1; TRBD1 might be the D (6 bases). The CDR3 contains 14 residues. The germline gives CDR1 SNHLY, CDR2 FYNNEI. Trimming removed 4 bases at V and 4 bases at J, with 13 bases between. The CDR3 sequence: CASSAEQGPTEAFF. In DNA, the CDR3 is TGTGCCAGCAGTGCAGAACAGGGCCCCACTGAAGCTTTCTTT.

The chain carries TRBV5-4 and TRBJ2-5; TRBD1 might be the D (6 bases). The CDR3 runs 15 residues. The germline V gene encodes CDR1 SGHNT and CDR2 YYREEE (reference sequence). Trimming removed 4 bases from V and 1 base from J, with 14 bases in between. Here the CDR3 reads CASSPVGRGQETQYF. CDR3 DNA: TGTGCCAGCAGCCCCGTCGGCAGGGGCCAAGAGACCCAGTACTTC.

The chain couples TRBV7-2 to TRBJ1-1; D unclear. Trimming removed 1 base at V and 5 bases at J, with 11 bases between. The CDR3 covers 14 residues. Per germline, CDR1 SGHTA and CDR2 FQGNSA. The CDR3 coding sequence is TGTGCCAGCAGCTTAGAAGGCTCCTTAACTGAAGCTTTCTTT. Its translation is CASSLEGSLTEAFF.

This chain uses TRBV20-1 with TRBJ2-3, with TRBD2 matching 9 bases. This CDR3 comprises 14 residues. Losses at the gene ends were 6 bases for V and 9 bases for J; bases not matched to a gene: 13. Looked up from germline, CDR1 is DFQATT and CDR2 is SNEGSKA (reference sequence). CDR3 sequence: CSATEREDLGTQYF. In nucleotides, the CDR3 is TGCAGTGCAACCGAGCGGGAGGATTTGGGAACGCAGTATTTT.

This clonotype has ten or more counts. This chain uses TRBV10-3 with TRBJ1-2; D is uncertain. CDR3 length: 17 amino acids. Trimming shortened V by 4 bases and J by 0 bases, and 18 bases separated the two germline ends. Germline CDR1 is ENHRY and CDR2 is SYGVKD. Here the CDR3 reads CAISAQTTDPSNYGYTF. The CDR3 nucleotides read TGTGCCATCAGTGCACAAACCACTGACCCCTCTAACTATGGCTACACCTTC.

Points on this clonotype: A clone one base away is much larger, so this may be a read error. J is TRBJ1-1 and V is TRBV5-1, with D possibly TRBD1 on 5 matching bases. V gave up 0 bases and J gave up 3 bases, with 12 bases separating them. CDR3 length: 15 amino acids. CDR1 is SGHRS and CDR2 is YFSETQ in the germline V gene. CDR3 sequence reads: CASSLVFGADTEAFF. The CDR3 nucleotides read TGCGCCAGCAGCTTGGTATTCGGGGCGGACACTGAAGCTTTCTTT.

This clonotype was seen only a few times. The rearrangement joins TRBV12-3 or TRBV12-4 to TRBJ1-1, with D perhaps TRBD1 (5 bases). CDR3 length: 13 residues. Trimming took off 10 bases at V and 1 base at J, with 13 bases between the two ends. The CDR3, as DNA: TGTGCCAAGCAAGGACACGAGAACACTGAAGCTTTCTTT. Amino acid sequence: CAKQGHENTEAFF.

With respect to this clonotype: This may be a read error, as it is one base from a much larger clone. This chain connects TRBV20-1 to TRBJ1-1, with a tentative D call TRBD1 (5 bases). CDR1 is DFQATT, CDR2 SNEGSKA, per germline (reference sequence). The CDR3 loop spans 13 amino acids. CDR3 coding DNA: TGCAGTGCATGCAGGGTGGGGAACACTGAAGTTTTCTTT. This translates into CSACRVGNTEVFF.

This clonotype was seen at least ten times. The V gene is TRBV4-2, the J gene TRBJ2-3; 9 nucleotides line up with TRBD2. The CDR3 is 16 amino acids. CDR1 is LGHNA, CDR2 YNFKEQ, per germline. V dropped 0 bases and J dropped 9; count of bases not matched to a gene: 10. This chain's CDR3 is CASSQDGAGGMVTQYF. The CDR3 coding sequence is TGTGCCAGCAGCCAAGATGGCGCGGGGGGGATGGTAACGCAGTATTTT.

This clonotype was detected only a few times. This chain uses TRBV14 with TRBJ2-1, with D perhaps being TRBD1 or TRBD2 (6 bases each). The germline gives CDR1 SGHDN, CDR2 FVKESK. This CDR3 has 15 residues. Trimming left V 4 bases short and J 8 bases short, with 18 bases between. CDR3 sequence (DNA): TGTGCCAGCAGCCCGCCGGGGGCGCGGTGGGATGAGCAGTTCTTC. Translated, it gives CASSPPGARWDEQFF.

The sample holds many counts of this clonotype. The chain uses TRBV7-2 and TRBJ2-1; TRBD1 agrees at 9 bases. Germline CDR1 is SGHTA and CDR2 is FQGNSA. V lost 4 bases to trimming and J lost 2 bases; unmatched junction nucleotides: 3. The CDR3 sequence is 15 residues long. Here the CDR3 reads CASSWGQGTYNEQFF. The CDR3, as DNA: TGTGCCAGCAGCTGGGGACAGGGTACCTACAATGAGCAGTTCTTC.

This clonotype appeared many times. CDR3 in amino acids: CASSPPFREQFF. For the CDR3, the DNA is TGTGCCAGCAGCCCGCCCTTCCGCGAGCAGTTCTTC. The J gene is TRBJ2-1, the V gene TRBV7-2; the D is unclear. V lost 5 bases, J lost 10 bases, and 12 bases lay in between. The V gene's germline CDR1 is SGHTA and CDR2 FQGNSA. The CDR3 extends over 12 amino acids.

This clonotype was seen only a few times. CDR3 sequence reads: CSARDVWGGLDEQYF. The CDR3 coding sequence is TGCAGTGCTAGAGATGTGTGGGGGGGCTTGGACGAGCAGTACTTC. The chain has TRBV20-1 and TRBJ2-7, with D tentatively TRBD2 (7 bases). The germline V and J ends were trimmed by 0 bases and 5 bases, with 17 bases remaining between them. This CDR3 is 15 amino acids long. Germline V lookup: CDR1 DFQATT, CDR2 SNEGSKA (reference sequence).